These 12 T cell receptor beta chains share one sample of origin, sequenced in a study of identical twins. TCRdb re-called the 5' RACE reads with MiXCR, one entry per CDR3 protein. The sample lists 400,000 to 500,000 distinct CDR3 sequences, less than 20% occurring once. The sequenced sample was naive T cells sorted from blood. The receptors were sampled from a man aged 45-65 years in good health.

J is TRBJ1-6 and V is TRBV24-1; D uncertain. The CDR3 has 16 residues. Per the germline V gene, CDR1 is KGHDR and CDR2 is SFDVKD. Trimming took 3 bases from V and 0 from J, leaving 8 bases between them. CDR3 residues: CATSDTGFSYNSPLHF. The CDR3 DNA reads TGTGCCACCAGTGATACGGGATTCTCCTATAATTCACCCCTCCACTTT.

In its sample, this clonotype was seen many times. The chain has TRBV10-2 and TRBJ2-7, with 11 positions matching TRBD2. V gave up 5 bases and J gave up 4 bases; unmatched junction bases: 10. This CDR3 contains 16 residues. Germline-derived CDR1 and CDR2 are WSHSY and SAAADI. CDR3 nucleotide sequence: TGCGCCAGCAGTCTGAAACGGGGACTAGCGGTTTACGAGCAGTACTTC. It specifies CASSLKRGLAVYEQYF.

This clonotype was seen at least ten times. V gene TRBV10-3 combines with J gene TRBJ2-1, with 9 positions matching TRBD2. CDR3 length: 15 amino acids. Germline V gene sequence: CDR1 ENHRY, CDR2 SYGVKD. V was clipped by 0 bases and J by 3 bases; unmatched bases: 0. The CDR3 sequence: CAISESSGGYNEQFF. As DNA, the CDR3 is TGTGCCATCAGTGAGTCTAGCGGGGGCTACAATGAGCAGTTCTTC.

This clonotype was seen a few times. The chain has TRBV28 and TRBJ1-4; D gene uncertain. Germline CDR1 MDHEN, CDR2 SYDVKM. CDR3 size: 14 residues. V was pared by 3 bases and J by 12 bases, with 17 bases between. CDR3 amino acids: CASSFRLKPGELFF. DNA of the CDR3: TGTGCCAGCAGTTTTCGACTTAAGCCTGGGGAACTGTTTTTT.

This clonotype was counted only a few times. The rearrangement links TRBV4-3 to TRBJ1-3, with D possibly being TRBD1 (6 bases). Germline V gives CDR1 LGHNA, CDR2 YSLEER. This CDR3 spans 13 amino acids. The V end lost 1 base, the J end lost 9 bases, and 10 bases lay between the germline ends. In nucleotides, the CDR3 is TGCGCCAGCAGCCAAGTAAGGGGGGTCACCATATATTTT. Amino acid sequence: CASSQVRGVTIYF.

The rearrangement uses TRBV29-1 and TRBJ2-3, with 12 bases fitting TRBD1. The V segment lost 6 bases and the J segment 4 bases; nucleotides outside the gene matches: 5. This CDR3 spans 14 amino acids. The germline CDR1 and CDR2 sequences are SQVTM and ANQGSEA. The CDR3 region is CSVGTGGMPDTQYF. CDR3 DNA: TGCAGCGTGGGGACAGGGGGCATGCCAGATACGCAGTATTTT.

V and J are TRBV19 and TRBJ2-7; 9 nucleotides align to TRBD1. J gave up 4 bases and V 1 base, and 5 bases lay outside the gene matches. Looked up from germline, CDR1 is LNHDA and CDR2 is SQIVND (reference sequence). This CDR3 is 15 amino acids long. This chain's CDR3 is CASSIGSGQGYEQYF. CDR3 bases: TGTGCCAGTAGTATAGGATCGGGACAGGGTTACGAGCAGTACTTC.

This clonotype was detected only a few times. The genes are TRBV7-2 and TRBJ1-5; no clear D. Germline assignment: CDR1 SGHTA and CDR2 FQGNSA. Deletions cut 5 bases from V and 9 bases from J, with 14 bases between. CDR3 length: 13 amino acids. The CDR3 region has the DNA TGTGCCAGCAGCATAGATGGGGTTTCGCCCCAGCATTTT. Its protein is CASSIDGVSPQHF.

The V gene is TRBV6-2 or TRBV6-3, the J gene TRBJ2-7; D is ambiguous. V lost 2 bases, J lost 2 bases, and 13 bases lay in between. Looked up from germline, CDR1 is MNHEY and CDR2 is SVGEGT. The CDR3 extends over 15 amino acids. DNA for the CDR3: TGTGCCAGCAGTTACGGTGGACGGACCGCCTACGAGCAGTACTTC. It encodes CASSYGGRTAYEQYF.

This clonotype has a count of ten or more. V and J are TRBV11-2 and TRBJ1-2; unclear D gene. The CDR3 covers 14 residues. The V and J ends lost 0 bases and 1 base respectively, with 6 bases between them. Per the germline V gene, CDR1 is SGHAT and CDR2 is FQNNGV. The CDR3 spells CASSLEVSNYGYTF. The CDR3 DNA sequence: TGTGCCAGCAGCTTAGAAGTCAGTAACTATGGCTACACCTTC.

This chain joins TRBV5-6 and TRBJ1-2, with 7 bases lining up with TRBD1. The germline CDR1 and CDR2 sequences are SGHDT and YYEEEE. There are 16 residues in the CDR3. After removal of 4 bases from V and 3 bases from J, the junction contained 12 bases not matched to a gene. DNA of the CDR3: TGTGCCAGCAGCCACGCCCAGGGGGGCCGGTACTATGGCTACACCTTC. Residues: CASSHAQGGRYYGYTF.

V gene TRBV5-1 combines with J gene TRBJ2-1; TRBD1 matches at 12 bases. This CDR3 region has 14 residues. Germline CDR1 and CDR2: SGHRS and YFSETQ. Unmatched junction bases numbered 5, after V lost 4 bases and J lost 9 bases. CDR3 nucleotide sequence: TGCGCCAGCAGCAGGGACAGGGGGCCGGTTGAGCAGTTCTTC. Encoded protein: CASSRDRGPVEQFF.